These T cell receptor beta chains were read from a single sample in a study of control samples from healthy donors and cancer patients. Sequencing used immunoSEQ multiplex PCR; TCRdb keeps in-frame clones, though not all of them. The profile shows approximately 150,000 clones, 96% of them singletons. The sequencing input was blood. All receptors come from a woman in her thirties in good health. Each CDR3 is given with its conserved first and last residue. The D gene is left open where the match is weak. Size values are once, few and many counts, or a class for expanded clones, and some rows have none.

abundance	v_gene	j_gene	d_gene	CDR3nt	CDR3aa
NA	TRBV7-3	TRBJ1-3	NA	TGTGCCAGCAGCCCCGGGGGAAACACCATATATTTT	CASSPGGNTIYF
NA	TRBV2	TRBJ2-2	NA	TGTGCCAGCAGTGGGCCCTTGGTTGTAGCATCCACCGGGGAGCTGTTTTTT	CASSGPLVVASTGELFF
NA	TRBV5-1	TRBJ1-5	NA	TGCGCCAGCAGCTTGGCCCTCCACCCTGGACAGCCTAATCAGCCCCAGCATTTT	CASSLALHPGQPNQPQHF
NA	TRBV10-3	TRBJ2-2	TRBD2	TGTGCCATCAGTGAGACTGGACTAGCGGAATACCGGGTGGAGCTGTTTTTT	CAISETGLAEYRVELFF
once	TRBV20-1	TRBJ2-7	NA	TGCAGTGCTAGAGATTTCTACGAGCAGTACTTC	CSARDFYEQYF
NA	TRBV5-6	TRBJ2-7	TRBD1	TGTGCCAGCAGCGGAACATCCACAGGGGGGCCCAGCTCCTACGAGCAGTACTTC	CASSGTSTGGPSSYEQYF
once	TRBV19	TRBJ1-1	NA	TGTGCCAGTAGTATCCAGGGCCTGAACACTGAAGCTTTCTTT	CASSIQGLNTEAFF
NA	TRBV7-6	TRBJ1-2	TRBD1	TGTGCCAGCAGCCGCGGGACAGGGAGAGGTTTTAGTGGCTACACCTTC	CASSRGTGRGFSGYTF
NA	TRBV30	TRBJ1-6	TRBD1	TGTGCCTGGAGTCCCGGGACAGGTTTGAATTCACCCCTCCACTTT	CAWSPGTGLNSPLHF
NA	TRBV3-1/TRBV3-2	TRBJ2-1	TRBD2	TGTGCCAGCAGGTTAGCGGGAGGCTACAATGAGCAGTTCTTC	CASRLAGGYNEQFF
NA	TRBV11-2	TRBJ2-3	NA	TGTGCCAGCAGCTGGAAGGGGACGCAGTATTTT	CASSWKGTQYF
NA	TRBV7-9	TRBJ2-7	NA	TGTGCCAGCAGCTTAGGGATAAGAGGCAAGTACGAGCAGTACTTC	CASSLGIRGKYEQYF
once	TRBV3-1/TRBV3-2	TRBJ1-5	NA	TGTGCCAGCAGCCAAGCCCTCAATCAGCCCCAGCATTTT	CASSQALNQPQHF
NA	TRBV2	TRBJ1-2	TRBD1	TGTGCCAGCAGTGAGACAGGGGGGACTGGCTACACCTTC	CASSETGGTGYTF
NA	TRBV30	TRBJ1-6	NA	TGTGCCTGGAGTTACTCCTTCACGGCGAATTCACCCCTCCACTTT	CAWSYSFTANSPLHF
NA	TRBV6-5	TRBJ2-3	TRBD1	TGTGCCAGCAGTACCGACAGGGTGTATACGCAGTATTTT	CASSTDRVYTQYF
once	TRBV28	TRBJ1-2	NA	TGTGCCAGCAGTTTCGAGATCTATGGCTACACCTTC	CASSFEIYGYTF
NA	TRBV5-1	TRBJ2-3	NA	TGCGCCAGCAGCTTGGAGACCTCCACAGATACGCAGTATTTT	CASSLETSTDTQYF
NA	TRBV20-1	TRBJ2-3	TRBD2	TGCAGTGCTAGTTCCAGTCGCGGGGGGCCCAAAAATACGCAGTATTTT	CSASSSRGGPKNTQYF
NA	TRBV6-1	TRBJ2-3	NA	TGTGCCAGCAGCCCTACCGACACAGATACGCAGTATTTT	CASSPTDTDTQYF
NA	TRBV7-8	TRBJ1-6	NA	TGTGCCAGCAGCTTAGAGGAGGGGACGAGCTCCTATAATTCACCCCTCCACTTT	CASSLEEGTSSYNSPLHF
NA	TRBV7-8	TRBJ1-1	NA	TGTGCCAGCAACTTCAACCGGGACCCAAGGGGCACTGAAGCTTTCTTT	CASNFNRDPRGTEAFF